The 29 T cell receptor beta chains below come from one sample, sequenced in a study of STAT5B mutations in CD4+ large granular lymphocyte leukemia. TCRdb's copy holds only in-frame clones and misses some; the assay was immunoSEQ multiplex PCR. The sample contains 40,000 to 45,000 clones, roughly 76% of which appear only once. Sequenced material: CD4+ T cells from blood buffy coats. These receptors originate from a human donor in good health.

This chain connects TRBV10-3 to TRBJ1-1; D is uncertain. Germline-derived CDR1 and CDR2 are ENHRY and SYGVKD. The CDR3 contains 15 residues. V was clipped by 4 bases and J by 1 base, with 13 bases between them. CDR3: CAISGGVTENTEAFF. In DNA form, the CDR3 reads TGTGCCATCAGTGGGGGAGTGACGGAGAACACTGAAGCTTTCTTT.

In its sample, this clone was seen a few times. The gene calls are TRBV23-1 and TRBJ2-7; maybe TRBD2 (5 bases). TRBV23-1 is given ORF status, its function remaining uncertain. This CDR3 region has 14 residues. Between the trimmed V and J ends, which lost 2 bases and 2 bases, there was a span of 10 bases. CDR3 sequence reads: CASSQEGSTYEQYF. CDR3 DNA: TGCGCCAGCAGTCAAGAGGGATCGACCTACGAGCAGTACTTC.

This chain joins TRBV6-1 and TRBJ1-1; 7 bases agree with TRBD1. The CDR3 consists of 15 residues. Germline V gene sequence: CDR1 MNHNS, CDR2 SASEGT. V shed 6 bases, J shed 0 bases, and the junction held 7 bases outside the gene matches. The CDR3: CASRGGTALNTEAFF. DNA for the CDR3: TGTGCCAGCAGGGGCGGGACAGCCCTGAACACTGAAGCTTTCTTT.

This chain connects TRBV6-6 to TRBJ1-2; 11 bases agree with TRBD1. The trim removed 0 bases at V and 5 bases at J, leaving 2 bases unmatched. The germline V gene encodes CDR1 MNHNY and CDR2 SVGAGI (reference sequence). The CDR3 covers 15 residues. The CDR3 loop reads CASSYSGTGGYGYTF. As DNA, the CDR3 is TGTGCCAGCAGTTACTCCGGGACAGGGGGGTATGGCTACACCTTC.

This clone was counted a single time. The chain links TRBV6-6 to TRBJ2-2; D is unclear. The germline V gene encodes CDR1 MNHNY and CDR2 SVGAGI (reference sequence). V was trimmed by 1 base and J by 1 base, leaving 10 bases between them. The CDR3 covers 16 residues. CDR3 bases: TGTGCCAGCAGTTACTTTCGACTCTTGAACACCGGGGAGCTGTTTTTT. Amino acids: CASSYFRLLNTGELFF.

V gene TRBV5-4 combines with J gene TRBJ1-3; 7 bases match TRBD1. J gave up 0 bases and V 4 bases, and 7 bases lay outside the gene matches. CDR1 is SGHNT, CDR2 YYREEE, per germline (reference sequence). CDR3 length: 16 amino acids. The CDR3 coding sequence is TGTGCCAGCAGCAGAGAGGGGGCCCTCTCTGGAAACACCATATATTTT. Translation gives CASSREGALSGNTIYF.

The chain couples TRBV5-6 to TRBJ2-3, with D hard to call. Germline assignment: CDR1 SGHDT and CDR2 YYEEEE. Deletions cut 1 base from V and 5 bases from J, with 14 bases between. This CDR3 spans 15 amino acids. The CDR3, as DNA: TGTGCCAGCAGCTTGCGAGACTCCCCCCGAGATACGCAGTATTTT. Translating it yields CASSLRDSPRDTQYF. The full variable domain, with the rest looked up from reference TRBV5-6 and TRBJ2-3, is DAGVTQSPTHLIKTRGQQVTLRCSPKSGHDTVSWYQQALGQGPQFIFQYYEEEERQRGNFPDRFSGHQFPNYSSELNVNALLLGDSALYLCASSLRDSPRDTQYFGPGTRLTVL.

The chain employs TRBV5-8 and TRBJ2-3, with D hard to call. CDR1 and CDR2 (germline): SGHTS, YDEGEE. Deletions cut 0 bases from V and 0 bases from J, with 8 bases between. The CDR3 runs to 15 residues. The CDR3 is CASSLGRTSTDTQYF. The CDR3 bases are TGTGCCAGCAGCTTGGGCAGAACTAGCACAGATACGCAGTATTTT.

In DNA form, the CDR3 reads TGTGCCAGCAGCTTAGGGGACAGACCTAACTATGGCTACACCTTC. The encoded protein is CASSLGDRPNYGYTF. The V gene is TRBV7-8, the J gene TRBJ1-2; 7 nucleotides agree with TRBD1. Unmatched junction bases numbered 2, after V lost 1 base and J lost 0 bases. Per the germline V gene, CDR1 is SGHVS and CDR2 is FQNEAQ. The CDR3 runs to 15 residues.

This rearrangement joins TRBV9 to TRBJ2-5, with a weak D call TRBD2 (6 bases). The CDR3 spans 16 residues. The V gene lost 0 bases and the J gene lost 4 bases, with 16 bases spanning the gap. Germline loops: CDR1 SGDLS, CDR2 YYNGEE. The CDR3 nucleotides read TGTGCCAGCAGCGTAGCAGACGGGGGTCTACGAGAGACCCAGTACTTC. This codes for CASSVADGGLRETQYF.

The rearrangement links TRBV4-1 to TRBJ2-2; no firm D call. Deletions cut 0 bases from V and 1 base from J, with 12 bases between. The CDR3 contains 17 residues. CDR1 and CDR2 (germline): MGHRA, YSYEKL. CDR3 sequence reads: CASSQDLRARNTGELFF. The CDR3 DNA reads as TGCGCCAGCAGCCAAGATCTTCGGGCCCGGAACACCGGGGAGCTGTTTTTT.

The rearrangement uses TRBV7-2 and TRBJ2-5; perhaps TRBD1 as D (6 bases). V lost 5 bases and J lost 1, with 14 bases in between. Germline loops: CDR1 SGHTA, CDR2 FQGNSA. This CDR3 has 15 residues. The CDR3 protein is CASSPSTGIQETQYF. CDR3 nucleotide sequence: TGTGCCAGCAGCCCGAGTACAGGGATCCAAGAGACCCAGTACTTC.

This clone was seen a few times. The chain recombines TRBV10-3 with TRBJ1-4, with a tentative D call TRBD1 (5 bases). Germline-derived CDR1 and CDR2 are ENHRY and SYGVKD. The V end lost 0 bases, the J end lost 7 bases, and 15 bases lay between the germline ends. The CDR3 is 16 residues long. The CDR3: CAISESRRDSLEKLFF. Written as DNA, the CDR3 is TGTGCCATCAGTGAGTCAAGGCGTGACAGTCTTGAAAAACTGTTTTTT.

The chain employs TRBV7-2 and TRBJ1-5; TRBD1 might be the D (6 bases). The CDR3 is made up of 16 amino acids. CDR1 and CDR2 from the germline V gene are SGHTA and FQGNSA. Trimming took 5 bases from V and 2 from J, leaving 16 bases between them. The CDR3 loop reads CASSHSPRGGNQPQHF. In nucleotides, the CDR3 is TGTGCCAGCAGCCACTCCCCCAGGGGAGGCAATCAGCCCCAGCATTTT. Supplemented by reference TRBV7-2 and TRBJ1-5, the full variable domain reads GAGVSQSPSNKVTEKGKDVELRCDPISGHTALYWYRQSLGQGLEFLIYFQGNSAPDKSGLPSDRFSAERTGGSVSTLTIQRTQQEDSAVYLCASSHSPRGGNQPQHFGDGTRLSIL.

The chain uses TRBV30 and TRBJ2-7, with TRBD1 as a possible D gene (6 bases). This CDR3 region has 15 residues. V lost 0 bases, J lost 3 bases, and 15 bases lay in between. Germline CDR1 GTSNPN, CDR2 SVGIG (reference sequence). CDR3: CAWSVGNRVGYEQYF. The CDR3 coding sequence is TGTGCCTGGAGTGTTGGGAACAGGGTCGGCTACGAGCAGTACTTC.

The V and J genes are TRBV11-2 and TRBJ2-2; D is perhaps TRBD1 (7 bases). The CDR3 is 16 amino acids. The germline V gene has CDR1 SGHAT and CDR2 FQNNGV. V shed 2 bases and J shed 5 bases, with 15 bases lying between them. The CDR3 reads CASSLTGDLSTGELFF. The CDR3 DNA follows: TGTGCCAGCAGCTTAACAGGGGACTTATCTACCGGGGAGCTGTTTTTT.

This sequence joins TRBV7-9 and TRBJ1-4; D unresolved. The CDR3 loop spans 15 amino acids. CDR1 SEHNR and CDR2 FQNEAQ come from the germline V gene (reference sequence). V was clipped by 3 bases and J by 3 bases, with 11 bases between them. CDR3 loop: CASSLSGEANEKLFF. The CDR3 coding sequence is TGTGCCAGCAGCTTGAGTGGGGAGGCTAATGAAAAACTGTTTTTT.

The chain joins TRBV7-6 to TRBJ2-5; 10 nucleotides align to TRBD2. The better agreement between TRBJ2-7 and the DNA end casts doubt on the J call. The germline V gene encodes CDR1 SGHVS and CDR2 FNYEAQ. The CDR3 runs to 15 residues. This CDR3 reads CASSSGTSASYEQYF. CDR3 sequence (DNA): TGTGCCAGCAGCTCCGGGACTAGCGCATCCTACGAGCAGTACTTC.

The V call is TRBV7-9, the J call TRBJ2-2, with D unclear. Germline V lookup: CDR1 SEHNR, CDR2 FQNEAQ (reference sequence). Trimming pared 5 bases from V and 4 bases from J, leaving 5 bases between. The length of the CDR3 is 12 residues. CDR3 region: CASSLSTGELFF. CDR3 DNA sequence: TGTGCCAGCAGCCTCTCCACCGGGGAGCTGTTTTTT.

The rearrangement links TRBV11-1 to TRBJ1-5; D is undetermined. Trimming removed 3 bases at V and 4 bases at J, with 7 bases between. Per the germline V gene, CDR1 is SGHAT and CDR2 is FQDESV (reference sequence). CDR3 length equals 13 residues. The CDR3 spells CASSFSQNQPQHF. CDR3 DNA sequence: TGTGCCAGCAGCTTCAGCCAGAATCAGCCCCAGCATTTT.

The gene calls are TRBV6-1 and TRBJ1-1; D may be TRBD1 (5 bases). With 0 bases removed from V and 4 bases from J, the gap between germline ends came to 15 bases. CDR3 length: 16 residues. CDR1 and CDR2 from the germline V gene are MNHNS and SASEGT. DNA for the CDR3: TGTGCCAGCAGTGAAGCAAGGTCAGGGTGGGGCACTGAAGCTTTCTTT. Its protein is CASSEARSGWGTEAFF.

As DNA, the CDR3 is TGTGCCAGCAGCTCCACAGATACGCAGTATTTT. As protein: CASSSTDTQYF. The genes are TRBV7-9 and TRBJ2-3; D is unclear. There are 11 residues in the CDR3. Germline lookup yields CDR1 SEHNR and CDR2 FQNEAQ (reference sequence). V was pared by 4 bases and J by 2 bases, with 1 base between.

The genes are TRBV7-3 and TRBJ2-1, with 12 bases that match TRBD2. Germline V gene sequence: CDR1 SGHTA, CDR2 FQGTGA. With V trimmed by 5 bases and J by 0 bases, 8 bases remained unmatched. The CDR3 contains 18 residues. The CDR3 region is CASSPGLAGTSSYNEQFF. The CDR3 bases are TGTGCCAGCAGCCCGGGACTAGCGGGCACGAGCTCCTACAATGAGCAGTTCTTC. Full variable domain (missing parts from reference TRBV7-3 and TRBJ2-1): GAGVSQTPSNKVTEKGKYVELRCDPISGHTALYWYRQSLGQGPEFLIYFQGTGAADDSGLPNDRFFAVRPEGSVSTLKIQRTERGDSAVYLCASSPGLAGTSSYNEQFFGPGTRLTVL.

This clone was observed once. The chain is built from TRBV11-2 and TRBJ2-1, with D possibly being TRBD2 (6 bases). The CDR3 covers 14 residues. Trimming cost V 2 bases and J 5 bases, with 10 bases left between them. Germline CDR1 and CDR2: SGHAT and FQNNGV. As DNA, the CDR3 is TGTGCCAGCAGCTTAAATCCGGGGGACAATGAGCAGTTCTTC. Translating gives CASSLNPGDNEQFF.

This chain uses TRBV9 with TRBJ2-1; TRBD1 or TRBD2 may be the D gene (5 bases each). The CDR3 runs to 15 residues. Per germline, CDR1 SGDLS and CDR2 YYNGEE. V lost 2 bases to trimming and J lost 6 bases, with 15 bases between them. DNA for the CDR3: TGTGCCAGCAGCGTGAGCCCGGGGCTCCCCAATGAGCAGTTCTTC. It specifies CASSVSPGLPNEQFF.

The rearrangement uses TRBV30 and TRBJ1-6; D might be TRBD1 (5 bases). The CDR3 contains 15 residues. CDR1 is GTSNPN and CDR2 is SVGIG in the germline V gene (reference sequence). The V end lost 3 bases, the J end lost 3 bases, and 12 bases lay between the germline ends. The CDR3 nucleotides read TGTGCCTGGAGCCCCTTTGGGGGCTATAATTCACCCCTCCACTTT. The encoded protein is CAWSPFGGYNSPLHF. Full variable domain (rest looked up from reference TRBV30 and TRBJ1-6): SQTIHQWPATLVQPVGSPLSLECTVEGTSNPNLYWYRQAAGRGLQLLFYSVGIGQISSEVPQNLSASRPQDRQFILSSKKLLLSDSGFYLCAWSPFGGYNSPLHFGNGTRLTVT.

The chain combines TRBV20-1 with TRBJ2-1; no reliable D call. Germline loops: CDR1 DFQATT, CDR2 SNEGSKA (reference sequence). This CDR3 comprises 10 residues. V was trimmed by 3 bases and J by 9 bases, leaving 6 bases between them. CDR3 nucleotides: TGCAGTGCTAGTATAGGTGAGCAGTTCTTC. It specifies CSASIGEQFF.

This clone was seen a single time. The sample contains more than one DNA sequence encoding this CDR3. The chain uses TRBV25-1 and TRBJ1-4; 9 bases align to TRBD1. The CDR3 spans 13 residues. V trimming: 8 bases; J trimming: 8 bases; junction bases outside the gene matches: 6. The germline V gene has CDR1 MGHDK and CDR2 SYGVNS. The CDR3 is CASGGQGSEKLFF. The CDR3 DNA follows: TGTGCCAGCGGGGGACAGGGAAGCGAAAAACTGTTTTTT.

This clone was seen only a few times. This CDR3 reads CASSLVRRGMDEQYF. CDR3 coding DNA: TGTGCCAGCAGCTTAGTGCGCAGGGGGATGGACGAGCAGTACTTC. V gene TRBV11-3 combines with J gene TRBJ2-7; 7 positions agree with TRBD1. After removal of 1 base from V and 5 bases from J, the junction contained 8 bases not matched to a gene. The V gene's germline CDR1 is SGHNT and CDR2 YENEEA. This CDR3 is built from 15 residues.